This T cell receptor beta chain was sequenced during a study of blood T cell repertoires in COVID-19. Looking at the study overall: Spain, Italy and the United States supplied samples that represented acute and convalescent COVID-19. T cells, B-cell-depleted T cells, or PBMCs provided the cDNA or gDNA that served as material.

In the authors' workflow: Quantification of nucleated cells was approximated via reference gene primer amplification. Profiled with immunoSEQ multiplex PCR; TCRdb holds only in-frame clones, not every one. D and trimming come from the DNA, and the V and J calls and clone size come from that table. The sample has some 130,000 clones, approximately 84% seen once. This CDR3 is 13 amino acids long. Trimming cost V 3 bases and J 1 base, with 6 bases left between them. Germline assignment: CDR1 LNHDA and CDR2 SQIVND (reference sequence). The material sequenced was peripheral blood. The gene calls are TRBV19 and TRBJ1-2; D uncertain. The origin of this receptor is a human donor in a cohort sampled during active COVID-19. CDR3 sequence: CASSINNNYGYTF. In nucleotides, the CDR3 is TGTGCCAGTAGTATTAACAATAACTATGGCTACACCTTC.